Listed below are T cell receptor beta chains from one sample, sequenced in a study of cytomegalovirus exposure and HLA in healthy donors. TCRdb's table, derived via immunoSEQ multiplex PCR, lists solely in-frame clones and lacks some. The sample carries fewer than 200,000 clones, about 82% recorded once. The source material was PBMCs. These receptors were taken from a female donor in good health and CMV-seronegative. The CDR3 runs from the conserved cysteine through the conserved F or W. Fields, in order: V gene, clone size, J gene, D gene, CDR3 DNA, CDR3 protein. D genes are given only for firm matches. A row's size may be missing; if present it is once, few, many or a size class.

TRBV5-1	NA	TRBJ2-6	NA	TGCGCCAGCAGCTTGCCCGGGGGTAGAGGGGCCAACGTCCTGACTTTC	CASSLPGGRGANVLTF
TRBV10-3	NA	TRBJ2-7	NA	TGTGCCATCAGTACAAACTACGAGCAGTACTTC	CAISTNYEQYF
TRBV28	NA	TRBJ2-2	NA	TGTGCCAGCAGTTTGTGGCGCTCTAGGTACACCGGGGAGCTGTTTTTT	CASSLWRSRYTGELFF
TRBV19	NA	TRBJ1-2	NA	TGTGCCAGTAGGTTACAGGGCGCTGATGGCTACACCTTC	CASRLQGADGYTF
TRBV7-3	few	TRBJ2-3	TRBD2	TGTGCCAGCAGCTTAATAGCGGGGATCACAGATACGCAGTATTTT	CASSLIAGITDTQYF
TRBV4-1	NA	TRBJ1-1	TRBD1	TGCGCCAGCAGCCCGGACAGGGCCAACACTGAAGCTTTCTTT	CASSPDRANTEAFF
TRBV7-3	few	TRBJ2-2	NA	TGTGCCAGCAGCTCCCCGGGGTCACCCTCCGGGGAGCTGTTTTTT	CASSSPGSPSGELFF
TRBV30	few	TRBJ1-2	NA	TGTGCCTGGAGTGTACGGGGTTACTATGGCTACACCTTC	CAWSVRGYYGYTF
TRBV10-3	NA	TRBJ2-2	TRBD1	TGTGCCATCAGCCACCAGGGGGACGGTGGGGAGCTGTTTTTT	CAISHQGDGGELFF
TRBV7-2	NA	TRBJ2-3	TRBD2	TGTGCCAGCAGCTTGGGACTAGCGGGGAGACAAGATACGCAGTATTTT	CASSLGLAGRQDTQYF
TRBV9	NA	TRBJ2-7	NA	TGTGCCAGCAGCAGGACAGCCCAAGCCTACGAGCAGTACTTC	CASSRTAQAYEQYF
TRBV7-3	NA	TRBJ2-2	NA	TGTGCCAGCAGCACGGACACCGGGGAGCTGTTTTTT	CASSTDTGELFF
TRBV27	NA	TRBJ2-1	NA	TGTGCCAGCAGCCCCCACCAGAGGATCTCGAGCTCCTACAATGAGCAGTTCTTC	CASSPHQRISSSYNEQFF
TRBV5-4	NA	TRBJ2-5	TRBD2	TGTGCCAGCAGCCAAAGCGGGGGCGGGGAGACCCAGTACTTC	CASSQSGGGETQYF
TRBV4-1	NA	TRBJ2-7	NA	TGCGCCAGCAGCCGGGAGGGGGCCTACGAGCAGTACTTC	CASSREGAYEQYF
TRBV28	NA	TRBJ2-7	TRBD2	TGTGCCAGCAGTTGGGGGACTAGCGGTCCTTACGAGCAGTACTTC	CASSWGTSGPYEQYF
TRBV29-1	NA	TRBJ2-1	TRBD2	TGCAGCGTTGGGACTAGCGGGAGTTCCGCCTACAATGAGCAGTTCTTC	CSVGTSGSSAYNEQFF
TRBV10-3	NA	TRBJ1-2	TRBD1	TGTGCCATCAGTGAGTCCCCGACAGGGGGAGGTGGCTACACCTTC	CAISESPTGGGGYTF
TRBV10-3	few	TRBJ2-1	TRBD2	TGTGCCATCGCCGGGACTAGCGGGAGAAGTGAGCAGTTCTTC	CAIAGTSGRSEQFF
TRBV6-5	NA	TRBJ2-3	TRBD2	TGTGCCAGCACGGGGGGGAGGGGTACAGATACGCAGTATTTT	CASTGGRGTDTQYF
TRBV5-1	NA	TRBJ1-3	NA	TGCGCCAGCAGCGTATCTCCAGGGACTATCTCTGGAAACACCATATATTTT	CASSVSPGTISGNTIYF
TRBV19	NA	TRBJ2-2	TRBD2	TGTGCCAGTACCCTAGGAGGGAGGGTAAACACCGGGGAGCTGTTTTTT	CASTLGGRVNTGELFF
TRBV9	NA	TRBJ2-3	NA	TGTGCCAGCAGCGTAGGCGGTCGATGGGGGGCAGATACGCAGTATTTT	CASSVGGRWGADTQYF
TRBV9	NA	TRBJ2-2	NA	TGTGCCAGCAGCGCCCACATCTGGGACTTCAACACCGGGGAGCTGTTTTTT	CASSAHIWDFNTGELFF
TRBV5-8	NA	TRBJ2-7	NA	TGTGCCAGCAGCTTGTCGACAGGTCCCTACGAGCAGTACTTC	CASSLSTGPYEQYF
TRBV4-3	NA	TRBJ2-1	TRBD2	TGCGCCAGCAGCCAGGGGGGACTAGCGAGGGGCAATGAGCAGTTCTTC	CASSQGGLARGNEQFF
TRBV19	NA	TRBJ1-5	NA	TGTGCCGTAACGGGGGGTGTCAATCAGCCCCAGCATTTT	CAVTGGVNQPQHF
TRBV27	NA	TRBJ2-4	NA	TGTGCCAGCAGTTCCCACGATGTACAGGGAAACAGTCAGTACTTC	CASSSHDVQGNSQYF
TRBV28	NA	TRBJ2-7	NA	TGTGCCAGCGCCTCCTTTAGCCCCTGGGGGCCGGAGGAGCAGTACTTC	CASASFSPWGPEEQYF
TRBV27	NA	TRBJ1-1	NA	TGTGCCAGCAGTTTATCGAGTCCCACTGAAGCTTTCTTT	CASSLSSPTEAFF
TRBV7-3	NA	TRBJ2-6	TRBD1	TGTGCCAGCAGCCCCGAGGGGGCCTATACTGGGGCCAACGGCCTGACTTTC	CASSPEGAYTGANGLTF
TRBV6-6	many	TRBJ2-7	NA	TGTGCCAGCAGTTTCAGGGAAAGCGAGCAGTACTTC	CASSFRESEQYF
TRBV5-1	few	TRBJ2-7	TRBD1	TGCGCCAGCAGCTTGGGATACAGGGGACCCTACGAGCAGTACTTC	CASSLGYRGPYEQYF
TRBV25-1	NA	TRBJ1-3	NA	TGTGCCAGCAGTATTAGCTCTGGAAACACCATATATTTT	CASSISSGNTIYF
TRBV18	NA	TRBJ2-6	NA	TGTGCCAGCTCCTCTCCAATGGGCAGGGGCCTCCTCTCTGGGGCCAACGTCCTGACTTTC	CASSSPMGRGLLSGANVLTF
TRBV7-2	NA	TRBJ1-1	NA	TGTGCCAGCAGACCTACAGGGATTTCTGAAGCTTTCTTT	CASRPTGISEAFF
TRBV7-2	NA	TRBJ2-7	NA	TGTGCCAGCAGCCACGGACAGATCTACGAGCAGTACTTC	CASSHGQIYEQYF
TRBV4-2	NA	TRBJ2-1	TRBD2	TGTGCCAGCAGCCCCATCCCAGGACTAGCGGGAGCTCTGGGGAATGAGCAGTTCTTC	CASSPIPGLAGALGNEQFF
TRBV19	few	TRBJ1-1	NA	TGTGCCAGTAGCCCCCTCGGGGTTTCCGGCTCTGAAGCTTTCTTT	CASSPLGVSGSEAFF
TRBV6-1	NA	TRBJ2-3	TRBD1	TGTGCCAGCGCCGGGACAGGGTCACGCGGTACGCAGTATTTT	CASAGTGSRGTQYF
TRBV9	NA	TRBJ1-2	TRBD1	TGTGCCAGCAGCGTGACAGGGGCGGCCTATGGCTACACCTTC	CASSVTGAAYGYTF
TRBV7-2	NA	TRBJ2-7	TRBD2	TGTGCCAGACCCGAACTAGCGGGGAAAACCTACGAGCAGTACTTC	CARPELAGKTYEQYF
TRBV27	NA	TRBJ1-2	TRBD1	TGTGCCAGCAGGACCGACCGGGACAGGGGGAACGGGAACTATGGCTACACCTTC	CASRTDRDRGNGNYGYTF
TRBV28	NA	TRBJ1-1	NA	TGTGCCAGCAGTTTATCCTTGGGGGGGGCTTTCTTT	CASSLSLGGAFF
TRBV28	NA	TRBJ2-7	TRBD1	TGTGCCAGCAGAGCGCCCAGGGGGCAGGCCTACGAGCAGTACTTC	CASRAPRGQAYEQYF
TRBV4-3	NA	TRBJ1-2	TRBD1	TGCGCCAGCAGCCAAGGAAGAACCGGAGGGACAGGGGGCAATGGCTACACCTTC	CASSQGRTGGTGGNGYTF
TRBV6-1	NA	TRBJ2-1	TRBD2	TGTGCCAGCAGTGAATTTGAGGGAGGGCCGAATGAGCAGTTCTTC	CASSEFEGGPNEQFF
TRBV4-3	NA	TRBJ2-4	NA	TGCGCCAGCAGCGAAAGCCCGTTTCGGGGCATTCAGTACTTC	CASSESPFRGIQYF
TRBV5-1	NA	TRBJ2-7	TRBD1	TGCGCCAGCAGCTTGGAGGGGGCTTACGAGCAGTACTTC	CASSLEGAYEQYF
TRBV5-4	NA	TRBJ1-2	NA	TGTGCCACCTCAAGGGTCAGGACAGCCAACTATGGCTACACCTTC	CATSRVRTANYGYTF
TRBV7-9	NA	TRBJ2-7	TRBD2	TGTGCCAGCAGCTTACGGCCTATTCGACTAGCGGGAGTAGACGAGCAGTACTTC	CASSLRPIRLAGVDEQYF
TRBV18	NA	TRBJ1-1	NA	TGTGCCAGCTCACGCCGGACAGAGTACACTGAAGCTTTCTTT	CASSRRTEYTEAFF
TRBV28	NA	TRBJ2-7	NA	TGTGCCAGCAGTTTTAGACTGGTCCCCTACGAGCAGTACTTC	CASSFRLVPYEQYF
TRBV19	NA	TRBJ1-1	NA	TGTGCCAGTGCTGGGTCCCCGGGCACTGAAGCTTTCTTT	CASAGSPGTEAFF